Following are 9 T cell receptor beta chains from one sample sequenced in a study of graft-versus-host responses after intestinal transplantation. Sequencing used immunoSEQ multiplex PCR; TCRdb keeps in-frame clones, though not all of them. Among around 110,000 clones listed, roughly 93% were seen once. Their recognized antigens are unknown. Sample: unstimulated CD8+ T cells sorted from spleen or lymph node cells, taken before transplant. The receptors come from a human donor who was the organ donor for an intestinal transplant.

The rearrangement links TRBV4-3 to TRBJ2-5; 12 bases fit TRBD2. Germline trimming cut 4 bases from V and 3 bases from J; bases unmatched to any gene: 12. Germline assignment: CDR1 LGHNA and CDR2 YSLEER. The CDR3 sequence is 18 residues long. CDR3 in amino acids: CASSPPSGRALLKETQYF. For the CDR3, the DNA is TGCGCCAGCAGCCCTCCTAGCGGGAGGGCCCTACTCAAAGAGACCCAGTACTTC.

The rearrangement joins TRBV4-2 to TRBJ2-3; tentative D call: TRBD1 (6 bases). Trimming removed 0 bases at V and 4 bases at J, with 17 bases between. CDR1 LGHNA and CDR2 YNFKEQ come from the germline V gene. The CDR3 is 17 amino acids. CDR3 sequence reads: CASSQEFGYGGADTQYF. Here the CDR3 DNA reads TGTGCCAGCAGCCAAGAGTTCGGCTATGGGGGCGCAGATACGCAGTATTTT.

The V and J genes are TRBV5-1 and TRBJ2-3; D remains ambiguous. This CDR3 spans 13 amino acids. Germline V gene data show CDR1 as SGHRS and CDR2 as YFSETQ. Trimming took 4 bases from V and 2 from J, leaving 8 bases between them. In DNA form, the CDR3 reads TGCGCCAGCAGCCTTGTGTACACAGATACGCAGTATTTT. It specifies CASSLVYTDTQYF.

The chain carries TRBV2 and TRBJ1-1, with D maybe TRBD1 (5 bases). Germline V gene lookup returns CDR1 SNHLY and CDR2 FYNNEI. Trimming left V 0 bases short and J 3 bases short, with 14 bases between. The CDR3 is made up of 16 amino acids. DNA of the CDR3: TGTGCCAGCAGTGAAGCGTATAAGGGGTGGTACACTGAAGCTTTCTTT. Its translation is CASSEAYKGWYTEAFF.

This clone was observed a single time. Here the CDR3 reads CASSQVAGTGGTEAFF. The DNA of the CDR3 is TGTGCCAGCAGCCAAGTGGCCGGGACAGGGGGCACTGAAGCTTTCTTT. The J gene is TRBJ1-1, the V gene TRBV4-2; TRBD1 aligns across 11 bases. Trimming took 1 base from V and 4 from J; bases not matched to a gene: 5. Germline CDR1 and CDR2: LGHNA and YNFKEQ. The CDR3 contains 16 residues.

The chain recombines TRBV28 with TRBJ2-3; the D gene is possibly TRBD2 (6 bases). V was pared by 4 bases and J by 0 bases, with 14 bases between. The germline CDR1 and CDR2 sequences are MDHEN and SYDVKM. This CDR3 spans 16 amino acids. The CDR3 here is CASSSRLVKSTDTQYF. The CDR3 DNA follows: TGTGCCAGCAGTTCCCGACTAGTGAAAAGCACAGATACGCAGTATTTT.

This chain uses TRBV4-1 with TRBJ2-7; the match to TRBD1 covers 8 bases. The CDR3 is made up of 14 amino acids. Germline values: CDR1 MGHRA, CDR2 YSYEKL. Trimming removed 4 bases from V and 2 bases from J; junction bases left unmatched: 4. CDR3 nucleotide sequence: TGCGCCAGCAGCCCTGGGACAGGTACCTACGAGCAGTACTTC. It yields the protein CASSPGTGTYEQYF.

This chain links TRBV27 with TRBJ2-3; tentative D call: TRBD1 (5 bases). The CDR3 extends over 17 amino acids. The ends were cut back, 7 bases at V and 1 base at J, with 21 bases in the middle. Per germline, CDR1 MNHEY and CDR2 SMNVEV (reference sequence). The chain's CDR3 is CASKHPDIRFGTDTQYF. CDR3 in DNA: TGTGCCAGCAAGCACCCGGACATTCGATTTGGCACAGATACGCAGTATTTT.

The V and J genes are TRBV9 and TRBJ2-7; maybe TRBD2 (6 bases). Trimming cost V 3 bases and J 0 bases, with 10 bases left between them. The CDR3 is made up of 14 amino acids. In germline, CDR1 is SGDLS, CDR2 YYNGEE. The CDR3 sequence is CASSGGDPSYEQYF. As DNA, the CDR3 is TGTGCCAGCAGCGGCGGGGACCCCTCCTACGAGCAGTACTTC.